This paragraph covers one T cell receptor beta chain sequence. Its antigen is not known. The sample originates from a study of shared clonotypes between healthy human individuals. As defined, naive CD8 cells were CD45RO-negative and positively selected for CCR7, with terminally differentiated effector memory CD45RA+ cells excluded. None of the donors, who were healthy HIV-negative adults, had recently had acute infections or vaccinations. Trimming shortened V by 0 bases and J by 7 bases, and 8 bases separated the two germline ends. The CDR3 extends over 13 amino acids. From germline, CDR1 is SGHDT and CDR2 YYEEEE. Replicate PCRs for sorted subsets used approximately 220 ng DNA; this equaled 25,000 to 35,000 T cell genomes. Using immunoSEQ multiplex PCR, the repertoire was profiled, and TCRdb retains in-frame clones only, with some absent. The sample gives about 580,000 clones, about 98% of which show up once; 0.3% is in the top ten.

Study-level results: The study found roughly 5% of naive CD4 clonotypes shared across a few donors. Relative to memory subsets, naive subsets generally showed larger estimated richness.

The TCR was taken from a man aged 25 to 40 in good health. Sequenced input: naive CD8+ T cells sorted from blood. The chain has TRBV5-6 and TRBJ2-1, with a possible D match to TRBD2 (6 bases). Here the CDR3 DNA reads TGTGCCAGCAGCTTGGGGAGGGGAAATGAGCAGTTCTTC. Its translation is CASSLGRGNEQFF.